The 15 T cell receptor beta chains below all came from one sample that was sequenced in a study of blood T cells in healthy people across ages. Primers used in a second PCR of roughly 6 to 12 cycles were a sample-barcoded 5' primer and a J-beta primer mix. TCRdb independently ran MiXCR on the 5' RACE reads; one entry per CDR3 protein. The sample gives about 1.7 million distinct CDR3 sequences, over 25% of which show up once; 7.7% is in the top ten. The source material was blood. These receptors came from a woman in her 30s in good health.

The chain links TRBV20-1 to TRBJ2-7; TRBD1 aligns across 7 bases. Germline CDR1 reads DFQATT; CDR2 reads SNEGSKA (reference sequence). After removal of 2 bases from V and 6 bases from J, the junction contained 4 bases not matched to a gene. The CDR3 extends over 12 amino acids. The CDR3 is CSARQGVGEQYF. The CDR3 bases are TGCAGTGCTAGACAGGGGGTAGGCGAGCAGTACTTC.

As for this clonotype: A read error may account for a junction end that differs from germline. This sequence joins TRBV27 and TRBJ1-4; 8 nucleotides line up with TRBD1. Germline V gene data show CDR1 as MNHEY and CDR2 as SMNVEV (reference sequence). The CDR3 is 14 amino acids. The CDR3 protein is CATPYRGERERLFF. In DNA, the CDR3 is TGTGCCACCCCTTACAGGGGGGAGAGGGAAAGACTGTTTTTT.

A word on this clonotype: At one end the junction does not follow the germline gene, possibly because of a read error. The gene calls are TRBV10-3 and TRBJ2-3; 14 bases line up with TRBD2. This CDR3 has 17 amino acids. Germline-derived CDR1 and CDR2 are ENHRY and SYGVKD. For the CDR3, the DNA is TGCGCCATCAGTGAGTTCGGGACTAGCGGGAGCGCAGATACGCAGTATTTT. It specifies CAISEFGTSGSADTQYF.

This sequence joins TRBV5-1 and TRBJ1-6; tentatively, D is TRBD1 (6 bases). The length of the CDR3 is 15 residues. Germline-derived CDR1 and CDR2 are SGHRS and YFSETQ. V was clipped by 2 bases and J by 7 bases, with 13 bases between them. The chain's CDR3 is CASSLTGRENSPLHF. CDR3 nucleotides: TGCGCCAGCAGCTTAACAGGGCGGGAGAATTCACCCCTCCACTTT.

CDR3 in amino acids: CASSSLPRAPPEAFF. CDR3 nucleotide sequence: TGTGCCAGCAGTTCTCTACCCCGGGCACCGCCCGAAGCTTTCTTT. The J gene is TRBJ1-1, the V gene TRBV12-3 or TRBV12-4; D is undetermined. Trimming stripped 4 bases from V and 8 bases from J, with 20 bases between. This CDR3 spans 15 amino acids.

This clonotype was seen only a few times. The gene calls are TRBV2 and TRBJ2-7; TRBD1 aligns across 10 bases. The CDR3 runs 11 residues. The V and J ends lost 9 bases and 6 bases, in that order; junction bases with no gene match: 2. Germline loops: CDR1 SNHLY, CDR2 FYNNEI. The CDR3 here is CARGTGVEQYF. The CDR3 coding sequence is TGTGCCAGAGGGACAGGGGTCGAGCAGTACTTC.

This chain uses TRBV6-1 with TRBJ1-5; tentative D call: TRBD1 (6 bases). V was shortened by 4 bases and J by 6 bases, with 19 bases between the two germline ends. The CDR3 runs to 16 residues. Germline V gene lookup returns CDR1 MNHNS and CDR2 SASEGT. CDR3 region: CASSVQRGPGSQPQHF. As DNA, the CDR3 is TGTGCCAGCAGTGTACAACGGGGGCCGGGGAGTCAGCCCCAGCATTTT.

At least ten counts were recorded for this clonotype. The chain recombines TRBV20-1 with TRBJ2-7, with 11 bases that match TRBD2. V trimming: 6 bases; J trimming: 4 bases; junction bases outside the gene matches: 8. CDR1 and CDR2 (germline): DFQATT, SNEGSKA (reference sequence). CDR3 size: 14 residues. The CDR3 protein is CSALQTSGAYEQYF. The CDR3 DNA sequence: TGCAGTGCCCTGCAGACTAGCGGGGCGTACGAGCAGTACTTC.

Remarks on this clonotype: One end of the junction fails to match germline, which may point to a read error. The chain links TRBV27 to TRBJ2-7; 7 nucleotides line up with TRBD1. This CDR3 contains 18 residues. Germline V gene data show CDR1 as MNHEY and CDR2 as SMNVEV (reference sequence). The DNA for the CDR3 is TGTGCCAGCAGTTTAGTTGGGACAGTCGGTATGGTTTGGAATGAGCGGTACTTC. Amino acids: CASSLVGTVGMVWNERYF.

This clonotype was counted ten times or more. V is TRBV28 and J is TRBJ2-5; 7 bases are shared with TRBD1. Germline V gene sequence: CDR1 MDHEN, CDR2 SYDVKM. The CDR3 has 13 amino acids. J gave up 5 bases and V 6 bases, and 6 bases lay outside the gene matches. CDR3 in DNA: TGTGCCAGCAGAGGAACAGGGGTGGAGACCCAGTACTTC. Its protein product is CASRGTGVETQYF.

The rearrangement joins TRBV2 to TRBJ2-1, with unresolved D. The germline V gene has CDR1 SNHLY and CDR2 FYNNEI. The CDR3 spans 13 residues. The V end was cut by 7 bases, the J end by 10 bases, with 17 bases between. The CDR3, as DNA: TGTGCCAGCAACGGACGGCCACCCTACGAGCAGTTCTTC. The encoded protein is CASNGRPPYEQFF.

This clonotype was counted ten times or more. The chain joins TRBV5-1 to TRBJ2-3; 9 bases line up with TRBD1. Germline values: CDR1 SGHRS, CDR2 YFSETQ. CDR3 length equals 14 residues. V dropped 4 bases and J dropped 3; count of bases not matched to a gene: 3. CDR3 sequence: CASSGQGRTDTQYF. As DNA, the CDR3 is TGCGCCAGCAGCGGACAGGGGCGGACAGATACGCAGTATTTT.

The CDR3 here is CASGEDFYGYTF. CDR3 in DNA: TGTGCTAGTGGTGAAGATTTCTATGGCTACACCTTC. The rearrangement uses TRBV12-5 and TRBJ1-2, with D uncertain. The germline CDR1 and CDR2 sequences are LGHNT and FRNRAP. The V end lost 5 bases, the J end lost 4 bases, and 8 bases lay between the germline ends. The CDR3 has 12 residues.

This clonotype was seen at least ten times. The chain combines TRBV11-1 with TRBJ2-4; a weak D match, TRBD1 (7 bases). V gave up 5 bases and J gave up 8 bases, with 16 bases separating them. The CDR3 consists of 14 residues. The germline V gene encodes CDR1 SGHAT and CDR2 FQDESV (reference sequence). DNA of the CDR3: TGTGCCAGCAGCCGATGGCAGGGGGGCGACATTCAGTACTTC. This codes for CASSRWQGGDIQYF.

The chain uses TRBV6-5 and TRBJ2-4; 9 bases are a match to TRBD1. Per the germline V gene, CDR1 is MNHEY and CDR2 is SVGAGI. The J segment lost 0 bases and the V segment lost 6 bases, leaving 6 bases of the junction unmatched. This CDR3 region has 16 residues. The CDR3 DNA follows: TGTGCCAGCAGACGTACAGGGGGCACAGCCAAAAACATTCAGTACTTC. Protein: CASRRTGGTAKNIQYF.